The clone carrying this TCR beta chain appeared many times. Its antigen is unidentified. Germline trimming cut 4 bases from V and 5 bases from J; bases unmatched to any gene: 8. There are 15 residues in the CDR3. This sample is part of a study of CD8 T cells in ankylosing spondylitis. Study-level results: A TCR beta motif of fewer than ten highly homologous variants seemed to mark ankylosing spondylitis blood. Relatively scarce in peripheral blood, disease-linked clones were CD8+. The study looked at matched synovial fluid samples from ankylosing spondylitis patients. Disease-linked clones were reported to be significantly enriched there.

Each TCR beta library was made by quantitative 5'-RACE that incorporated molecular barcodes. MiXCR, applied by TCRdb to the 5' RACE reads, yields one record per CDR3 protein. The sample has more than 200,000 distinct CDR3 sequences; roughly a quarter are singletons. Material: blood, either unsorted or a sorted T cell fraction (not recorded which). This chain connects TRBV12-3 or TRBV12-4 to TRBJ2-5; TRBD2 agrees at 9 bases. This TCR came from a male donor with ankylosing spondylitis or in good health (not recorded which). The DNA for the CDR3 is TGTGCCAGCAGTTCGAGGCTAGCGGGGAAGGAGACCCAGTACTTC. It codes for CASSSRLAGKETQYF.